The present entry profiles one TCR beta chain with its context. Authors' analysis steps: Reference gene primer amplification gave estimated nucleated cell counts. Measured with immunoSEQ multiplex PCR; TCRdb has only the in-frame clones, and not every one. That table is the source of V, J and clone size, and D and trimming were worked out from the DNA. Among roughly 200,000 clones, roughly four fifths were seen once, and the ten largest hold approximately 9.9%. Germline-derived CDR1 and CDR2 are LGHDT and YNNKEL (reference sequence). Trimming pared 2 bases from V and 7 bases from J, leaving 11 bases between. The length of the CDR3 is 14 residues. This record belongs to a study of blood T cell repertoires in COVID-19.

This TCR was recovered from a woman in her thirties or forties with COVID-19, enrolled during active disease. Sequencing input: peripheral blood. The chain combines TRBV3-1 (or the pseudogene TRBV3-2) with TRBJ1-4; D might be TRBD1 (5 bases). CDR3 nucleotides: TGTGCCAGCAGCCAATCGGGGGGTGGTGAAAAACTGTTTTTT. Protein product: CASSQSGGGEKLFF.